This TCR beta chain is drawn from a study of CD8 T cells in Susac syndrome. RNA, at about 0.45 to 1 ug, was reverse transcribed with random hexamers. Via MiXCR, TCRdb re-called the immunoSEQ multiplex PCR reads, giving one row per CDR3 protein. The sample consists of approximately 160,000 distinct CDR3 sequences, 80% to 95% of them appearing once. The ends were cut back, 2 bases at V and 4 bases at J, with 9 bases in the middle. Per germline, CDR1 GTSNPN and CDR2 SVGIG (reference sequence). The CDR3 loop spans 12 amino acids. This clonotype was detected only once. This rearrangement joins TRBV30 to TRBJ2-7; no firm D call. Sequencing was carried out using CD4+ T cells from PBMCs. The receptor's source is a human donor with multiple sclerosis. The CDR3 coding sequence is TGTGCCTGGAGTTTGGACGTGTACGAGCAGTACTTC. It is translated as CAWSLDVYEQYF.